What follows are 20 T cell receptor beta chains derived from one specimen sequenced in a study of identifying expanded T cells in peripheral blood. Sequencing was performed with immunoSEQ multiplex PCR; in TCRdb, only in-frame clones are kept and a portion is missing. The repertoire holds about 91,000 clones, with 88% as singletons. Sequenced material: blood. These receptors originate from a person aged 18 to 70 in good health.

DNA of the CDR3: TGTGCCAGCAGCTTTGCTGGGGCTAGCGGGGGAGGTGAGCAGTTCTTC. It translates to CASSFAGASGGGEQFF. The rearrangement uses TRBV7-9 and TRBJ2-1; 10 bases align to TRBD2. Germline-derived CDR1 and CDR2 are SEHNR and FQNEAQ (reference sequence). After removal of 3 bases from V and 9 bases from J, the junction contained 11 bases not matched to a gene. The CDR3 runs to 16 residues.

The rearrangement links TRBV19 to TRBJ2-3; TRBD2 is a possible D gene (6 bases). V lost 7 bases to trimming and J lost 2 bases, with 13 bases between them. This CDR3 has 14 residues. CDR1 and CDR2 (germline): LNHDA, SQIVND (reference sequence). This CDR3 reads CASKELATTDTQYF. The CDR3, as DNA: TGTGCCAGTAAAGAACTAGCCACCACAGATACGCAGTATTTT.

The J gene is TRBJ2-7, the V gene TRBV25-1; perhaps TRBD1 as D (6 bases). CDR3 size: 15 residues. Germline CDR1 and CDR2: MGHDK and SYGVNS. Between the trimmed V and J ends, which lost 3 bases and 2 bases, there was a span of 14 bases. In DNA, the CDR3 is TGTGCCAGCAGTGAGACAGGTATAAATCCCTACGAGCAGTACTTC. Protein sequence: CASSETGINPYEQYF.

The V and J genes are TRBV7-2 and TRBJ2-2; possibly TRBD2 for D (6 bases). V was shortened by 2 bases and J by 4 bases, with 14 bases between the two germline ends. The germline CDR1 and CDR2 sequences are SGHTA and FQGNSA. The CDR3 covers 16 residues. The CDR3 loop reads CASSLRPGASTGELFF. The CDR3 region has the DNA TGTGCCAGCAGCTTAAGACCGGGAGCAAGCACCGGGGAGCTGTTTTTT. Together with reference TRBV7-2 and TRBJ2-2, the CDR3 gives the full variable domain: GAGVSQSPSNKVTEKGKDVELRCDPISGHTALYWYRQSLGQGLEFLIYFQGNSAPDKSGLPSDRFSAERTGGSVSTLTIQRTQQEDSAVYLCASSLRPGASTGELFFGEGSRLTVL.

This chain joins TRBV10-1 and TRBJ1-5; D ambiguous. CDR1 and CDR2 (germline): WNHNN, SYGVQD (reference sequence). Trimming shortened V by 0 bases and J by 5 bases, and 8 bases separated the two germline ends. The CDR3 is 14 residues long. CDR3 loop: CASSESGFHQPQHF. CDR3 sequence (DNA): TGCGCCAGCAGTGAGTCGGGGTTCCATCAGCCCCAGCATTTT.

The V gene is TRBV5-4, the J gene TRBJ1-1; weak D call: TRBD1 (6 bases). CDR3 length equals 14 residues. Germline V gives CDR1 SGHNT, CDR2 YYREEE (reference sequence). V lost 4 bases and J lost 5, with 15 bases in between. CDR3 amino acids: CASSLQGFWTEAFF. The DNA of the CDR3 is TGTGCCAGCAGCCTACAGGGCTTCTGGACTGAAGCTTTCTTT.

In the case of this clone: An end of the junction does not agree with germline; a read error may underlie this. The chain recombines TRBV30 with TRBJ1-5; D is unclear. Germline CDR1 GTSNPN, CDR2 SVGIG (reference sequence). The CDR3 loop spans 12 amino acids. This chain's CDR3 is CAWSVLNQLQHF. The CDR3 bases are TGTGCCTGGAGTGTACTAAATCAGCTCCAGCATTTT.

This clone showed up just once. V and J are TRBV2 and TRBJ1-5; D perhaps matches TRBD1 (6 bases). This CDR3 region has 14 residues. The germline gives CDR1 SNHLY, CDR2 FYNNEI. Trimming took off 7 bases at V and 7 bases at J, with 17 bases between the two ends. CDR3 sequence (DNA): TGTGCCAGCACCCCGGGGGGCTCACAGCAGCCCCAGCATTTT. Protein product: CASTPGGSQQPQHF.

The chain joins TRBV10-2 to TRBJ2-3, with 14 bases lining up with TRBD2. V was clipped by 7 bases and J by 4 bases; unmatched bases: 10. In germline, CDR1 is WSHSY, CDR2 SAAADI. There are 17 residues in the CDR3. In DNA, the CDR3 is TGCGCCAGCAAAGGACTAGCGGGAGGCCACCCGGCAGATACGCAGTATTTT. Its protein product is CASKGLAGGHPADTQYF.

This rearrangement joins TRBV28 to TRBJ1-2; 7 bases are a match to TRBD1. Per the germline V gene, CDR1 is MDHEN and CDR2 is SYDVKM. The CDR3 loop spans 12 amino acids. The J segment lost 12 bases and the V segment lost 2 bases, leaving 6 bases of the junction unmatched. The CDR3 DNA reads as TGTGCCAGCAGTTTAGACAGGGTCCGGGACACCTTC. Residues: CASSLDRVRDTF.

V usage is TRBV4-1 and J usage is TRBJ2-5, with 11 bases fitting TRBD1. The CDR3 totals 16 residues. CDR1 and CDR2 (germline): MGHRA, YSYEKL. V lost 4 bases to trimming and J lost 1 base; unmatched junction nucleotides: 5. CDR3 amino acids: CASSPTGTGGQETQYF. In nucleotides, the CDR3 is TGCGCCAGCAGCCCTACTGGGACAGGGGGCCAAGAGACCCAGTACTTC.

The chain joins TRBV7-9 to TRBJ2-1; 10 bases agree with TRBD2. This CDR3 has 12 residues. V trimming: 6 bases; J trimming: 15 bases; junction bases outside the gene matches: 8. CDR1 SEHNR and CDR2 FQNEAQ come from the germline V gene (reference sequence). CDR3 in DNA: TGTGCCAGCAGTCCCGGACTAGCGGAGAGGTTCTTC. Encoded protein: CASSPGLAERFF. The full variable domain, in which reference TRBV7-9 and TRBJ2-1 provide the parts outside the CDR3, is DTGVSQNPRHKITKRGQNVTFRCDPISEHNRLYWYRQTLGQGPEFLTYFQNEAQLEKSRLLSDRFSAERPKGSFSTLEIQRTEQGDSAMYLCASSPGLAERFFGPGTRLTVL.

This clone was detected only once. The rearrangement uses TRBV9 and TRBJ1-4; weak D call: TRBD1 (6 bases). Germline lookup yields CDR1 SGDLS and CDR2 YYNGEE. The V and J ends lost 4 bases and 8 bases respectively, with 15 bases between them. CDR3 length equals 14 residues. CDR3 in DNA: TGTGCCAGCAGCCCGGATGGGGGGCTCGAAAAACTGTTTTTT. It specifies CASSPDGGLEKLFF.

This chain uses TRBV6-1 with TRBJ2-1; the D is unclear. CDR1 MNHNS and CDR2 SASEGT come from the germline V gene. Trimming cost V 4 bases and J 4 bases, with 8 bases left between them. This CDR3 has 13 amino acids. CDR3 in DNA: TGTGCCAGCAGTGCCGGGCAGTACAATGAGCAGTTCTTC. Residues: CASSAGQYNEQFF.

The chain carries TRBV6-1 and TRBJ1-6; the match to TRBD1 covers 10 bases. Germline V gives CDR1 MNHNS, CDR2 SASEGT. There are 15 residues in the CDR3. V shed 10 bases, J shed 8 bases, and the junction held 11 bases outside the gene matches. The CDR3 DNA reads as TGTGCCAACAAACTCGGGACAGGGGACCATTCACCCCTCCACTTT. Its translation: CANKLGTGDHSPLHF.

CDR3 DNA sequence: TGTGCCAGCAGCGGAAGACGGGACACTGGATCTAGAGAGCAGTTCTTC. It codes for CASSGRRDTGSREQFF. The chain is built from TRBV9 and TRBJ2-1, with TRBD1 as a possible D gene (6 bases). Germline V gene sequence: CDR1 SGDLS, CDR2 YYNGEE. V dropped 3 bases and J dropped 10 bases, with 23 bases sitting between them. The CDR3 runs to 16 residues.

This chain connects TRBV6-5 to TRBJ2-3, with 7 positions matching TRBD1. CDR3 size: 15 residues. Trimming cost V 6 bases and J 1 base; bases outside gene matches: 7. Per germline, CDR1 MNHEY and CDR2 SVGAGI. The CDR3 DNA is TGTGCCAGCAGCCGACAGGGAATAGGCACAGATACGCAGTATTTT. Protein product: CASSRQGIGTDTQYF.

The J gene is TRBJ1-4, the V gene TRBV29-1, with D unclear. The CDR3 runs to 13 residues. Germline V gives CDR1 SQVTM, CDR2 ANQGSEA. Deletions cut 3 bases from V and 0 bases from J, with 5 bases between. The CDR3 sequence: CSVESATNEKLFF. As DNA, the CDR3 is TGCAGCGTTGAGAGTGCAACTAATGAAAAACTGTTTTTT.

The genes are TRBV19 and TRBJ1-1; perhaps TRBD1 as D (6 bases). The CDR3 covers 15 residues. Between the trimmed V and J ends, which lost 4 bases and 0 bases, there was a span of 12 bases. The germline V gene has CDR1 LNHDA and CDR2 SQIVND (reference sequence). CDR3 amino acids: CASSSGQNMNTEAFF. Here the CDR3 DNA reads TGTGCCAGTAGTAGTGGACAGAACATGAACACTGAAGCTTTCTTT.

The chain combines TRBV7-9 with TRBJ2-7; D call uncertain. The CDR3 extends over 13 amino acids. Trimming cost V 1 base and J 4 bases, with 8 bases left between them. CDR1 SEHNR and CDR2 FQNEAQ come from the germline V gene (reference sequence). CDR3 sequence: CASSLGFGYEQYF. The CDR3 DNA sequence: TGTGCCAGCAGCTTAGGGTTCGGGTACGAGCAGTACTTC.